This T cell receptor beta chain originates from a study of cytomegalovirus exposure and HLA in healthy donors. To note about this clone: The antigen is not known.

Study-level points and caveats: Most observed TCR sequences were rare, whereas some public TCRs were detected in many donors. Earlier analysis yielded a pattern in which most TCR beta V segments were productive about 87% or about 30% of the time.

60 Vbeta and 13 Jbeta primers were used in PCR. Sequenced by immunoSEQ multiplex PCR; TCRdb stores in-frame clones only, minus some. This table has 130,000 to 150,000 clones, nearly 80% appearing once. The CDR3 extends over 13 amino acids. The V gene end was trimmed by 4 bases and the J gene end by 5 bases; junction bases not matched to a gene: 2. Germline CDR1 reads MNHEY; CDR2 reads SVGAGI. Sequenced: PBMCs. This TCR was sampled from a male donor in good health and CMV-seronegative. This chain uses TRBV6-5 with TRBJ1-3, with TRBD1 matching over 7 bases. CDR3 region: CASSWDSRNTIYF. For the CDR3, the DNA is TGTGCCAGCAGTTGGGACAGCAGAAACACCATATATTTT.